This T cell receptor (beta chain) was sequenced for a study of blood T cell repertoires in COVID-19. Germline CDR1 and CDR2: PRHDT and FYEKMQ (reference sequence). The germline V and J ends were trimmed by 1 base and 3 bases, with 12 bases remaining between them. This CDR3 spans 15 amino acids. Only in-frame clones appear in the TCRdb table, and some are missing; sequencing was by immunoSEQ multiplex PCR. The sample holds around 54,000 clones, about nine tenths seen once. The TCR was taken from a woman aged 40 to 50 with active COVID-19. The rearrangement links TRBV13 to TRBJ1-2; possible D gene TRBD1, 5 bases. The sample was peripheral blood. CDR3 DNA: TGTGCCAGCAGCTTAGCGGGCCAGGGCCACTATGGCTACACCTTC. Its protein is CASSLAGQGHYGYTF. The full variable domain, completed using reference TRBV13 and TRBJ1-2, is AAGVIQSPRHLIKEKRETATLKCYPIPRHDTVYWYQQGPGQDPQFLISFYEKMQSDKGSIPDRFSAQQFSDYHSELNMSSLELGDSALYFCASSLAGQGHYGYTFGSGTRLTVV.